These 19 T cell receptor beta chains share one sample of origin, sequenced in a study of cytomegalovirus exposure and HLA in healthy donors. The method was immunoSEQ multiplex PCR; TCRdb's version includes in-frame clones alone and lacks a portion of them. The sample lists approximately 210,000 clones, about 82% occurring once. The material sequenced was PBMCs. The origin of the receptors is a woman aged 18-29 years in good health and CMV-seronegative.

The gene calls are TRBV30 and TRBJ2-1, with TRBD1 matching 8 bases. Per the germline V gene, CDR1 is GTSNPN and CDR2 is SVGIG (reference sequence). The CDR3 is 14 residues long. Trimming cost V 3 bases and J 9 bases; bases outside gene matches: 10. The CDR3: CAWRDRALYGEQFF. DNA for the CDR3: TGTGCCTGGAGGGACAGGGCTTTGTATGGTGAGCAGTTCTTC.

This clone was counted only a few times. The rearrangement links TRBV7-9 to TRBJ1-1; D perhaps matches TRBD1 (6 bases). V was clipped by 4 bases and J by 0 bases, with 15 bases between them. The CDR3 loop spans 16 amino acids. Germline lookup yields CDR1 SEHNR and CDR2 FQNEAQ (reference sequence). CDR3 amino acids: CASSSTQGKVNTEAFF. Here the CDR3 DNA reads TGTGCCAGCAGCTCGACACAGGGTAAGGTGAACACTGAAGCTTTCTTT.

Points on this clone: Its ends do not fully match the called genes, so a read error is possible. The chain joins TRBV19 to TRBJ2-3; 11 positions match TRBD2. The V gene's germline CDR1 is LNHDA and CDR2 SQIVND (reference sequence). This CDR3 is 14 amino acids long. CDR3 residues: CASTIAGGTDTQYF. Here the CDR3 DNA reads TGTGCCAGTACTATAGCGGGAGGGACAGATACGCAGTATTTT.

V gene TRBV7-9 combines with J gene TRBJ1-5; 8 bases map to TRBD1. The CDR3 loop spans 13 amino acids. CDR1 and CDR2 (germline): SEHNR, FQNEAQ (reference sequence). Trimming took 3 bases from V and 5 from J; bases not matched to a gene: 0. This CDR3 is CASSLDRDQPQHF. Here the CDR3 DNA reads TGTGCCAGCAGCTTGGACAGGGATCAGCCCCAGCATTTT.

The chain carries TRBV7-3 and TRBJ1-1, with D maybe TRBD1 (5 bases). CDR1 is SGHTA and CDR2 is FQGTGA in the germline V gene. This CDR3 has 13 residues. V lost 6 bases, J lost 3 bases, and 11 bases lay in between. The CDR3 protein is CASSRGGDTEAFF. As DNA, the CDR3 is TGTGCCAGCAGTAGAGGAGGGGACACTGAAGCTTTCTTT.

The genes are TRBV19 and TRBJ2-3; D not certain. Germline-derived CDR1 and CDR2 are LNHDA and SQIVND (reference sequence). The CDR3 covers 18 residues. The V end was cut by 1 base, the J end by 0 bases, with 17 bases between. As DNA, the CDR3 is TGTGCCAGTAGTATAGCGGCGTCACAGTTTGCCAGCACAGATACGCAGTATTTT. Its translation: CASSIAASQFASTDTQYF. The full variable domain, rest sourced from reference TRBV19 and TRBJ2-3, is DGGITQSPKYLFRKEGQNVTLSCEQNLNHDAMYWYRQDPGQGLRLIYYSQIVNDFQKGDIAEGYSVSREKKESFPLTVTSAQKNPTAFYLCASSIAASQFASTDTQYFGPGTRLTVL.

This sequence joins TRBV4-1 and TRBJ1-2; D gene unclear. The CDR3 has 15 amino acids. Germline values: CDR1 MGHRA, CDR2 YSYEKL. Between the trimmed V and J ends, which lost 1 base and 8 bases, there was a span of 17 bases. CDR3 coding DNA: TGCGCCAGCAGCCAAGGAATCCCTTCACGTCGGGGCTACACCTTC. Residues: CASSQGIPSRRGYTF.

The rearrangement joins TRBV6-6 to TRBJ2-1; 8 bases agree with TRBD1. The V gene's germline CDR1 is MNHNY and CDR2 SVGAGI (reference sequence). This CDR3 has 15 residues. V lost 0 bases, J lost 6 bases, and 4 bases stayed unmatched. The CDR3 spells CASSYSWTGPNEQFF. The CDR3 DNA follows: TGTGCCAGCAGTTACTCGTGGACAGGGCCCAATGAGCAGTTCTTC.

The CDR3: CASSESTDTAEAFF. The CDR3 nucleotides are TGTGCCAGCAGCGAGTCTACGGACACCGCTGAAGCTTTCTTT. The chain combines TRBV5-4 with TRBJ1-1; possibly TRBD1 for D (5 bases). Germline V lookup: CDR1 SGHNT, CDR2 YYREEE (reference sequence). The CDR3 extends over 14 amino acids. The V end was cut by 4 bases, the J end by 6 bases, with 16 bases between.

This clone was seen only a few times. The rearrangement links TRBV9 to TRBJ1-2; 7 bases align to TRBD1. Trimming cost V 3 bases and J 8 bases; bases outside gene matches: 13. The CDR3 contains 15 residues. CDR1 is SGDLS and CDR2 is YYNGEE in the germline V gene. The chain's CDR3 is CASSAGGETGRGYTF. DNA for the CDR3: TGTGCCAGCAGCGCCGGAGGGGAGACAGGGCGCGGCTACACCTTC. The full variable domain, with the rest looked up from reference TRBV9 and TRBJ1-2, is DSGVTQTPKHLITATGQRVTLRCSPRSGDLSVYWYQQSLDQGLQFLIQYYNGEERAKGNILERFSAQQFPDLHSELNLSSLELGDSALYFCASSAGGETGRGYTFGSGTRLTVV.

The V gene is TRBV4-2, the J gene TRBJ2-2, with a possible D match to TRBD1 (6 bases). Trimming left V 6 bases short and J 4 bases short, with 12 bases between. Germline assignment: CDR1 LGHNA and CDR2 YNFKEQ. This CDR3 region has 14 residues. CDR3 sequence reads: CASSTGYGTGELFF. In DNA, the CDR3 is TGTGCCAGCAGTACAGGGTATGGCACCGGGGAGCTGTTTTTT.

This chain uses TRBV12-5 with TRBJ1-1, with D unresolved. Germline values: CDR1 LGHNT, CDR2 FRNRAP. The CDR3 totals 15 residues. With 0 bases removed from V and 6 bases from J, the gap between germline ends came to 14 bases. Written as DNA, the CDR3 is TGTGCTAGTGGTTTGGTTGCAGGATGGGAGGCTGAAGCTTTCTTT. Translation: CASGLVAGWEAEAFF.

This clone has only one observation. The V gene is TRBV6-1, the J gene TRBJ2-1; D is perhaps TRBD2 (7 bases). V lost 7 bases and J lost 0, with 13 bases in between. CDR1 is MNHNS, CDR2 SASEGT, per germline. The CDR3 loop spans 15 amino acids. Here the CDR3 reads CASIHGGRSYNEQFF. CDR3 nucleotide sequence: TGTGCCAGCATCCACGGGGGGCGCTCCTACAATGAGCAGTTCTTC.

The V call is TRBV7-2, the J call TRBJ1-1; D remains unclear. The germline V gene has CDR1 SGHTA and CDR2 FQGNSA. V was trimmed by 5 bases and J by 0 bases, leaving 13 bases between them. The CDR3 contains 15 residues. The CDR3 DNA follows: TGTGCCAGCAGCATACGGGAAGTATTGAACACTGAAGCTTTCTTT. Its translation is CASSIREVLNTEAFF.

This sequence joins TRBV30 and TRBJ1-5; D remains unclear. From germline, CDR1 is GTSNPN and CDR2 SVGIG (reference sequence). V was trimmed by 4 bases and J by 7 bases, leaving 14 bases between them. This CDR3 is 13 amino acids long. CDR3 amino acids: CAWTPLGGQPQHF. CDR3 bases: TGTGCCTGGACCCCCCTGGGAGGGCAGCCCCAGCATTTT.

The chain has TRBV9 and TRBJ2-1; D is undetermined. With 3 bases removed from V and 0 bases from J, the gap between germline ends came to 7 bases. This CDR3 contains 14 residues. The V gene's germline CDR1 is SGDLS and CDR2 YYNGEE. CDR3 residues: CASSEKSSYNEQFF. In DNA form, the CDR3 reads TGTGCCAGCAGCGAAAAGAGCTCCTACAATGAGCAGTTCTTC.

CDR3 amino acids: CASSVGLSSSGNTIYF. The CDR3 DNA reads TGTGCCAGCAGCGTGGGGCTGTCGAGCTCTGGAAACACCATATATTTT. The V call is TRBV9, the J call TRBJ1-3; the D gene is possibly TRBD1 (5 bases). This CDR3 is 16 amino acids long. Germline CDR1 is SGDLS and CDR2 is YYNGEE. Deletions cut 2 bases from V and 0 bases from J, with 12 bases between. The full variable domain, rest sourced from reference TRBV9 and TRBJ1-3, is DSGVTQTPKHLITATGQRVTLRCSPRSGDLSVYWYQQSLDQGLQFLIQYYNGEERAKGNILERFSAQQFPDLHSELNLSSLELGDSALYFCASSVGLSSSGNTIYFGEGSWLTVV.

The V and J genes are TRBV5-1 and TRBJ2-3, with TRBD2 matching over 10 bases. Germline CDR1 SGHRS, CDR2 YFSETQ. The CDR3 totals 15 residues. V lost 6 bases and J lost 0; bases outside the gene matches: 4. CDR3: CASNIAGGSTDTQYF. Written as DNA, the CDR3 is TGCGCCAGCAACATAGCGGGAGGTAGCACAGATACGCAGTATTTT.

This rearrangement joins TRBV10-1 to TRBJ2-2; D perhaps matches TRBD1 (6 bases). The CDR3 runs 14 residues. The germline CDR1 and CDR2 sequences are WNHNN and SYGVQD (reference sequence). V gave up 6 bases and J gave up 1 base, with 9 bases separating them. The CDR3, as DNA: TGCGCCAGCAGAGGACAGATGAACACCGGGGAGCTGTTTTTT. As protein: CASRGQMNTGELFF.